This passage covers 6 T cell receptor beta chains from one sample sequenced in a study of molecular identifiers for immune sequencing clone quantification (dated by TCRdb to the late 2010s). Libraries were made using PCR. The instrument given in TCRdb is Illumina HiSeq 4000. TCRdb ran its own pipeline on the public reads, namely fastp trimming at Q25 and MiXCR clone calling, and kept in-frame beta chains. Here each entry gathers all rows of one CDR3 protein and keeps the most common genes and DNA. The sample has 600,000 to 650,000 distinct CDR3 sequences on record, nearly 20% of them singletons. Together, the top ten hold roughly 0.85% of the sample. Sequences were obtained from naive CD8+ T cells from blood, with Jurkat cell RNA spiked in. In light of the paper, this sample's cell subset or site label describes: FACS-sorted CD8+CD4-CCR7+CD45RA+ naive T cells. These receptors came from a human donor in good health. Some libraries in this study had Jurkat cell RNA spiked in.

This clonotype was recorded at least ten times. The rearrangement uses TRBV7-9 and TRBJ2-3; D remains ambiguous. CDR1 and CDR2 from the germline V gene are SEHNR and FQNEAQ (reference sequence). This CDR3 has 15 amino acids. Trimming removed 0 bases at V and 0 bases at J, with 7 bases between. CDR3 nucleotide sequence: TGTGCCAGCAGCTTAGCGGAGAGTAGCACAGATACGCAGTATTTT. Encoded protein: CASSLAESSTDTQYF.

This clonotype has at least ten counts. The rearrangement joins TRBV2 to TRBJ1-5, with D hard to call. CDR1 is SNHLY, CDR2 FYNNEI, per germline. CDR3 size: 14 residues. Trimming took 2 bases from V and 1 from J, leaving 6 bases between them. CDR3 bases: TGTGCCAGCAGTGAACCGTGGAGCAATCAGCCCCAGCATTTT. Amino acids: CASSEPWSNQPQHF.

This clonotype was detected ten times or more. V gene TRBV4-1 combines with J gene TRBJ1-1; D perhaps matches TRBD1 (5 bases). CDR1 is MGHRA, CDR2 YSYEKL, per germline. The germline V and J ends were trimmed by 2 bases and 11 bases, with 15 bases remaining between them. This CDR3 spans 13 amino acids. This CDR3 is CASSQRSGSIAFF. The DNA for the CDR3 is TGCGCCAGCAGCCAACGGTCAGGGTCAATCGCTTTCTTT.

Many counts were recorded for this clonotype. J is TRBJ2-7 and V is TRBV30, with D tentatively TRBD1 (6 bases). The CDR3 is made up of 16 amino acids. Germline CDR1 GTSNPN, CDR2 SVGIG (reference sequence). The V end lost 2 bases, the J end lost 0 bases, and 17 bases lay between the germline ends. The CDR3: CAWSKRPGQRSYEQYF. The CDR3 region has the DNA TGTGCCTGGAGTAAACGTCCGGGACAACGCTCCTACGAGCAGTACTTC.

This clonotype was seen at least ten times. This chain uses TRBV30 with TRBJ1-5, with TRBD1 matching over 7 bases. Germline V gene sequence: CDR1 GTSNPN, CDR2 SVGIG (reference sequence). The CDR3 extends over 15 amino acids. The junction had 5 bases not matched to a gene; V was cut back by 3 bases and J by 0 bases. Written as DNA, the CDR3 is TGTGCCTGGAGCGGGACAGACTATAGCAATCAGCCCCAGCATTTT. Its protein is CAWSGTDYSNQPQHF.

J is TRBJ2-5 and V is TRBV14; possible D gene TRBD2, 6 bases. V was shortened by 1 base and J by 0 bases, with 15 bases between the two germline ends. The CDR3 contains 17 residues. The germline V gene has CDR1 SGHDN and CDR2 FVKESK. This chain's CDR3 is CASSQGGVTPYQETQYF. The DNA for the CDR3 is TGTGCCAGCAGCCAAGGGGGGGTGACACCGTACCAAGAGACCCAGTACTTC.